This T cell receptor (beta chain) derives from a study of cytomegalovirus exposure and HLA in healthy donors. This clone was counted only a few times. Its specificity is unknown. Measured with immunoSEQ multiplex PCR; TCRdb has only the in-frame clones, and not every one. The sample contains about 220,000 clones, 87% of which appear only once. The donors formed part of the approximately 120-subject validation cohort, distinct from the roughly 700-subject first cohort. The CDR3 length is 14 residues. The germline CDR1 and CDR2 sequences are LNHDA and SQIVND (reference sequence). V was clipped by 4 bases and J by 6 bases; unmatched bases: 8. Whole-study findings and limits: Altogether, around 160 TCR beta chains were recorded as cytomegalovirus-associated. Per published reports, the classifier diagnosed cytomegalovirus status with high specificity and sensitivity.

This TCR came from a man younger than 30 in good health and CMV-seronegative. V is TRBV19 and J is TRBJ1-2, with TRBD1 identical over 7 bases. Specimen: PBMCs. CDR3 coding DNA: TGTGCCAGTAGTAACCGGGACAGAGGGGATGGCTACACCTTC. This translates into CASSNRDRGDGYTF.